Listed here is a single T cell receptor beta chain. These data originate in a study of blood T cell repertoires in COVID-19. TCRdb's copy holds only in-frame clones and misses some; the assay was immunoSEQ multiplex PCR. The sample holds over 70,000 clones, 80% to 85% seen once. CDR3 length equals 16 residues. Germline CDR1 reads SGHTA; CDR2 reads FQGNSA. The V and J ends lost 0 bases and 1 base, in that order; junction bases with no gene match: 4. The sequencing input was peripheral blood. The clonotype was recovered from a human donor in a cohort sampled during active COVID-19. This chain uses TRBV7-2 with TRBJ2-7; 9 bases match TRBD2. The CDR3 nucleotides are TGTGCCAGCAGCTTAGCGAGCGGGGGGCTGTCCTACGAGCAGTACTTC. Protein sequence: CASSLASGGLSYEQYF.